This is a list of T cell receptor beta chains from one sample in a study of T cell responses to AZD1222 COVID-19 vaccine. Clones were sequenced by immunoSEQ multiplex PCR, and TCRdb holds only the in-frame ones, with some missing. Among about 150,000 clones, 90% were seen once, and the ten largest hold about 1.4%. The starting material was peripheral blood, obtained on day 0 of AZD1222 vaccination. These receptors were collected from an adult in good health. CDR3s include the opening cysteine and the closing phenylalanine or tryptophan. The D gene is left open where the match is weak. For some rows the clone size is stated as once, few or many, or as a class when expanded; others skip it.

j_gene: TRBJ1-1
d_gene: -
abundance: few
v_gene: TRBV28
CDR3nt: TGTGCCAGCAGTTTTTCAGGTCCTGAAGCTTTCTTT
CDR3aa: CASSFSGPEAFF

j_gene: TRBJ1-1
d_gene: -
abundance: -
v_gene: TRBV28
CDR3nt: TGTGCCAGCAGTTTATACCCCTCGGAGGGTTTAAACACTGAAGCTTTCTTT
CDR3aa: CASSLYPSEGLNTEAFF

j_gene: TRBJ1-1
d_gene: -
abundance: -
v_gene: TRBV6-5
CDR3nt: TGTGCCAGCAGTTACAGCTACAGGGCCCAGAACACTGAAGCTTTCTTT
CDR3aa: CASSYSYRAQNTEAFF

j_gene: TRBJ1-4
d_gene: -
abundance: -
v_gene: TRBV5-4
CDR3nt: TGTGCCAGCAGCCCGGGGGGGACTACTAATGAAAAACTGTTTTTT
CDR3aa: CASSPGGTTNEKLFF

j_gene: TRBJ1-5
d_gene: -
abundance: -
v_gene: TRBV28
CDR3nt: TGTGCCAGCAGTCTCGAGGGGTCCCAGCCCCAGCATTTT
CDR3aa: CASSLEGSQPQHF

j_gene: TRBJ1-2
d_gene: -
abundance: -
v_gene: TRBV4-1
CDR3nt: TGCGCCAGCAGCCAAGATTCGAACCCCTACTATGGCTACACCTTC
CDR3aa: CASSQDSNPYYGYTF

j_gene: TRBJ2-2
d_gene: -
abundance: -
v_gene: TRBV10-2
CDR3nt: TGCGCCAGCAAAGAACAGGGCGACACCGGGGAGCTGTTTTTT
CDR3aa: CASKEQGDTGELFF

j_gene: TRBJ2-2
d_gene: -
abundance: -
v_gene: TRBV7-8
CDR3nt: TGTGCCAGCAGCCGGCTTAACGGGGAGCTGTTTTTT
CDR3aa: CASSRLNGELFF

j_gene: TRBJ2-1
d_gene: TRBD2
abundance: -
v_gene: TRBV7-3
CDR3nt: TGTGCCAGCAGCTTATCCAGCGGGGGTGGGTCCTACAATGAGCAGTTCTTC
CDR3aa: CASSLSSGGGSYNEQFF

j_gene: TRBJ2-7
d_gene: TRBD1
abundance: -
v_gene: TRBV7-8
CDR3nt: TGTGCCAGCAGCTTAGTGGTAGGGACAGGGATGAGCTACGAGCAGTACTTC
CDR3aa: CASSLVVGTGMSYEQYF

j_gene: TRBJ2-1
d_gene: TRBD2
abundance: -
v_gene: TRBV6-5
CDR3nt: TGTGCCAGCAGTTATGGACTAGCTGGCAATGAGCAGTTCTTC
CDR3aa: CASSYGLAGNEQFF

j_gene: TRBJ2-7
d_gene: TRBD1
abundance: -
v_gene: TRBV9
CDR3nt: TGTGCCAGCAGCTTGGGGACAGGGTCCGAGCAGTACTTC
CDR3aa: CASSLGTGSEQYF

j_gene: TRBJ2-7
d_gene: TRBD1
abundance: once
v_gene: TRBV7-2
CDR3nt: TGTGCCAGCAGCTCGGGACAGCCCTACGAGCAGTACTTC
CDR3aa: CASSSGQPYEQYF

j_gene: TRBJ1-2
d_gene: -
abundance: -
v_gene: TRBV7-9
CDR3nt: TGTGCCAGCAGCTTATATACTCGTTCGCCCGATGGCTACACCTTC
CDR3aa: CASSLYTRSPDGYTF

j_gene: TRBJ2-1
d_gene: TRBD1
abundance: once
v_gene: TRBV28
CDR3nt: TGTGCCAGCAGTCAGACAGGGCAAAAGGTAAACAATGAGCAGTTCTTC
CDR3aa: CASSQTGQKVNNEQFF

j_gene: TRBJ1-1
d_gene: TRBD1
abundance: once
v_gene: TRBV12-3/TRBV12-4
CDR3nt: TGTGCCAGCATGAGGGGGCTGGACACTGAAGCTTTCTTT
CDR3aa: CASMRGLDTEAFF

j_gene: TRBJ1-2
d_gene: -
abundance: -
v_gene: TRBV24-1
CDR3nt: TGTGCCACCAGTGCTGGGAATCCCTATGGCTACACCTTC
CDR3aa: CATSAGNPYGYTF

j_gene: TRBJ1-2
d_gene: -
abundance: -
v_gene: TRBV29-1
CDR3nt: TGCAGCGTTCCCCTTGGAGGAGGTGGCTATGGCTACACCTTC
CDR3aa: CSVPLGGGGYGYTF

j_gene: TRBJ1-1
d_gene: -
abundance: -
v_gene: TRBV24-1
CDR3nt: TGTGCCACCAGTGACTCCAGGTTGATGAACACTGAAGCTTTCTTT
CDR3aa: CATSDSRLMNTEAFF

j_gene: TRBJ2-5
d_gene: -
abundance: -
v_gene: TRBV27
CDR3nt: TGTGCCAGCAGTTTGATTACAGGGAAGACCCAGTACTTC
CDR3aa: CASSLITGKTQYF

j_gene: TRBJ1-5
d_gene: TRBD1
abundance: -
v_gene: TRBV6-5
CDR3nt: TGTGCCAGCAGTTATTTGGGACAGGGTAATCAGCCCCAGCATTTT
CDR3aa: CASSYLGQGNQPQHF

j_gene: TRBJ2-7
d_gene: TRBD1
abundance: once
v_gene: TRBV7-3
CDR3nt: TGTGCCAGCAGCTCCAAAGGGACAGGGAGCGAGCAGTACTTC
CDR3aa: CASSSKGTGSEQYF

j_gene: TRBJ1-3
d_gene: -
abundance: -
v_gene: TRBV7-3
CDR3nt: TGTGCCAGCAGCTTACAGGGCTCTGGAAACACCATATATTTT
CDR3aa: CASSLQGSGNTIYF

j_gene: TRBJ1-3
d_gene: -
abundance: -
v_gene: TRBV4-2
CDR3nt: TGTGCCAGCAGCCAAGATAAAACAGTCTTTACTGGAAACACCATATATTTT
CDR3aa: CASSQDKTVFTGNTIYF

j_gene: TRBJ2-7
d_gene: -
abundance: -
v_gene: TRBV3-1/TRBV3-2
CDR3nt: TGTGCCAGCAGCCTGGAGGGGGCCTATTACGAGCAGTACTTC
CDR3aa: CASSLEGAYYEQYF

j_gene: TRBJ2-5
d_gene: -
abundance: once
v_gene: TRBV7-2
CDR3nt: TGTGCCAGCAGCTTTCAGGGGGGAGGGGAGACCCAGTACTTC
CDR3aa: CASSFQGGGETQYF

j_gene: TRBJ1-6
d_gene: TRBD1
abundance: -
v_gene: TRBV11-2
CDR3nt: TGTGCCAGCAGCCGGCTCCGGGACAGCAAAATCTCACCCCTCCACTTT
CDR3aa: CASSRLRDSKISPLHF

j_gene: TRBJ1-3
d_gene: -
abundance: -
v_gene: TRBV11-2
CDR3nt: TGTGCCAGCAGCTTAGTCGGGGGCAGTGGAAACACCATATATTTT
CDR3aa: CASSLVGGSGNTIYF

j_gene: TRBJ1-4
d_gene: TRBD1
abundance: -
v_gene: TRBV28
CDR3nt: TGTGCCAGCAGGGGGACAGGGCAGGATGAAAAACTGTTTTTT
CDR3aa: CASRGTGQDEKLFF

j_gene: TRBJ1-2
d_gene: -
abundance: -
v_gene: TRBV29-1
CDR3nt: TGCAGCGTTGTGGACGGAGCTAACTATGGCTACACCTTC
CDR3aa: CSVVDGANYGYTF

j_gene: TRBJ2-6
d_gene: -
abundance: -
v_gene: TRBV21-1
CDR3nt: TGTGCCAGCAGCAAAGGAGTGGGAGGGATCTCTGGGGCCAACGTCCTGACTTTC
CDR3aa: CASSKGVGGISGANVLTF

j_gene: TRBJ2-7
d_gene: TRBD1
abundance: -
v_gene: TRBV7-3
CDR3nt: TGTGCCAGCAGCGGAACAGGGGTACCGGGCGAGCAGTACTTC
CDR3aa: CASSGTGVPGEQYF

j_gene: TRBJ2-3
d_gene: -
abundance: -
v_gene: TRBV7-8
CDR3nt: TGTGCCAGCGCCTCTTGGGTTCCAGATACGCAGTATTTT
CDR3aa: CASASWVPDTQYF

j_gene: TRBJ2-7
d_gene: TRBD2
abundance: few
v_gene: TRBV18
CDR3nt: TGTGCCAGCTCACCACAGGGAACGCGGGGGATTACCTACGAGCAGTACTTC
CDR3aa: CASSPQGTRGITYEQYF

j_gene: TRBJ1-2
d_gene: -
abundance: -
v_gene: TRBV7-9
CDR3nt: TGTGCCAGCAGCGGAGGGCGGGGAAAGCACTATGGCTACACCTTC
CDR3aa: CASSGGRGKHYGYTF

j_gene: TRBJ1-3
d_gene: -
abundance: -
v_gene: TRBV25-1
CDR3nt: TGTGCCAGCAGTGGAAAACAGGGAGCCGGAAACACCATATATTTT
CDR3aa: CASSGKQGAGNTIYF

j_gene: TRBJ2-7
d_gene: TRBD1
abundance: -
v_gene: TRBV6-5
CDR3nt: TGTGCCAGCCCGGGACAGAACTCCTACGAGCAGTACTTC
CDR3aa: CASPGQNSYEQYF

j_gene: TRBJ2-1
d_gene: -
abundance: -
v_gene: TRBV6-2/TRBV6-3
CDR3nt: TGTGCCAGCAGTTACACGTCCCATGTATTTTTAGGGGCCAATGAGCAGTTCTTC
CDR3aa: CASSYTSHVFLGANEQFF